A single sample is the source of the 14 T cell receptor beta chains below, sequenced in a study of T cells in Graves' hyperthyroidism and ophthalmopathy. Amplification of TCR beta CDR3 regions used RNA as the template. Carried out on the TCR CDR3, a first-round RT-PCR used the HTBI primer set. TCRdb re-derived calls from the multiplex PCR reads in MiXCR, one entry per CDR3 protein. The sample contains around 600,000 distinct CDR3 sequences, approximately 15% of which appear only once. Material: blood. These TCRs come from a woman in her fifties or sixties with Graves' ophthalmopathy.

This clonotype appeared many times. The chain carries TRBV6-1 and TRBJ2-7; a weak D match, TRBD1 (6 bases). V dropped 4 bases and J dropped 2 bases, with 12 bases sitting between them. Germline V gene sequence: CDR1 MNHNS, CDR2 SASEGT. There are 14 residues in the CDR3. Here the CDR3 reads CASSGNRVAYEQYF. As DNA, the CDR3 is TGTGCCAGCAGTGGAAACAGGGTGGCCTACGAGCAGTACTTC.

This clonotype has a count of ten or more. V and J are TRBV11-3 and TRBJ2-1; no clear D gene. Germline V gene sequence: CDR1 SGHNT, CDR2 YENEEA. This CDR3 region has 15 residues. V lost 0 bases and J lost 4, with 10 bases in between. For the CDR3, the DNA is TGTGCCAGCAGCTTAGATTCCCCAGAATACAATGAGCAGTTCTTC. Residues: CASSLDSPEYNEQFF.

In this sample, this clonotype turned up many times. The CDR3 is CSARSPGAPLQYF. In nucleotides, the CDR3 is TGCAGTGCTAGATCCCCGGGGGCCCCGCTGCAGTACTTC. The chain links TRBV20-1 to TRBJ2-7; D might be TRBD1 or TRBD2, each matching 6 bases. This CDR3 spans 13 amino acids. The V end lost 2 bases, the J end lost 9 bases, and 17 bases lay between the germline ends. Germline V gives CDR1 DFQATT, CDR2 SNEGSKA (reference sequence).

The chain couples TRBV28 to TRBJ1-6; D is uncertain. There are 14 residues in the CDR3. The germline V gene has CDR1 MDHEN and CDR2 SYDVKM. V shed 7 bases and J shed 7 bases, with 14 bases lying between them. The CDR3 sequence: CASTWVSANSPLHF. The DNA for the CDR3 is TGTGCCAGCACCTGGGTGTCAGCGAATTCACCCCTCCACTTT.

This clonotype was seen a few times. The rearrangement uses TRBV27 and TRBJ2-1; no firm D call. Trimming shortened V by 8 bases and J by 4 bases, and 18 bases separated the two germline ends. CDR1 and CDR2 (germline): MNHEY, SMNVEV (reference sequence). The CDR3 is 15 residues long. CDR3 nucleotides: TGTGCCAGCGGCCAACTTGGGAAGTTTTACAATGAGCAGTTCTTC. This encodes CASGQLGKFYNEQFF.

In its sample, this clonotype was seen many times. This chain connects TRBV28 to TRBJ1-2; D is unclear. Germline V gene lookup returns CDR1 MDHEN and CDR2 SYDVKM. The CDR3 is made up of 12 amino acids. Trimming removed 6 bases from V and 1 base from J, with 6 bases in between. The CDR3 reads CASSLRNYGYTF. As DNA, the CDR3 is TGTGCCAGCAGCCTTCGTAACTATGGCTACACCTTC.

The genes are TRBV3-1 and TRBJ2-7; 10 positions agree with TRBD2. This CDR3 has 15 amino acids. Germline-derived CDR1 and CDR2 are LGHDT and YNNKEL (reference sequence). The junction had 0 bases not matched to a gene; V was cut back by 0 bases and J by 1 base. The CDR3 nucleotides are TGTGCCAGCAGCCAAGAGGGACTAGCGTCCTACGAGCAGTACTTC. Translation: CASSQEGLASYEQYF.

This clonotype was counted at least ten times. The V gene is TRBV6-1, the J gene TRBJ2-3, with TRBD2 identical over 11 bases. The CDR3 extends over 14 amino acids. The ends lost 6 bases at V and 6 bases at J; junction bases unmatched: 5. In germline, CDR1 is MNHNS, CDR2 SASEGT. Here the CDR3 reads CASRVSGRGDTQYF. Written as DNA, the CDR3 is TGTGCCAGCAGGGTTAGCGGGAGGGGTGATACGCAGTATTTT.

The table lists this clonotype with a few counts. The chain links TRBV4-3 to TRBJ1-2, with a possible D match to TRBD1 (5 bases). V lost 1 base, J lost 3 bases, and 15 bases lay in between. Germline values: CDR1 LGHNA, CDR2 YSLEER. The CDR3 is 16 amino acids. Here the CDR3 reads CASSQAWRGVDYGYTF. The CDR3 DNA reads as TGCGCCAGCAGCCAAGCATGGAGGGGAGTTGACTATGGCTACACCTTC.

This clonotype was detected ten times or more. The genes are TRBV11-1 and TRBJ2-1; 13 bases are shared with TRBD2. V trimming: 6 bases; J trimming: 8 bases; junction bases outside the gene matches: 7. Germline CDR1 is SGHAT and CDR2 is FQDESV (reference sequence). This CDR3 comprises 15 residues. The CDR3, as DNA: TGTGCCAGCAGGGGCCGGACTAGCGGGAGTTATGAGCAGTTCTTC. The encoded protein is CASRGRTSGSYEQFF.

This clonotype was counted a few times. This chain links TRBV25-1 with TRBJ2-1; the match to TRBD2 covers 9 bases. Germline values: CDR1 MGHDK, CDR2 SYGVNS. The CDR3 runs to 19 residues. Losses at the gene ends were 6 bases for V and 4 bases for J; bases not matched to a gene: 19. CDR3 loop: CASRSPPGVAGAEYNEQFF. The CDR3 DNA is TGTGCCAGCAGGAGCCCCCCCGGGGTAGCGGGAGCGGAATACAATGAGCAGTTCTTC.

On this clonotype itself: A junction boundary mismatches the germline segment, possibly from a read error. The V gene is TRBV27, the J gene TRBJ2-6; TRBD1 agrees at 8 bases. The germline gives CDR1 MNHEY, CDR2 SMNVEV (reference sequence). The CDR3 spans 16 residues. The CDR3 region has the DNA TGTGCCAGCAATTTACCGGACAGGGCTGGGGCCAACGTCCTGACTTTC. This gives the protein CASNLPDRAGANVLTF.

The table lists this clonotype with a few counts. J is TRBJ2-1 and V is TRBV28; no firm D call. The germline V gene has CDR1 MDHEN and CDR2 SYDVKM. The length of the CDR3 is 13 residues. The ends were cut back, 4 bases at V and 4 bases at J, with 8 bases in the middle. The DNA of the CDR3 is TGTGCCAGCAGTTCAAAGTTATACAATGAGCAGTTCTTC. Translating gives CASSSKLYNEQFF.

This clonotype was observed many times. This sequence joins TRBV6-1 and TRBJ2-3; D is possibly TRBD1 (6 bases). V was shortened by 6 bases and J by 3 bases, with 10 bases between the two germline ends. The CDR3 length is 13 residues. Per germline, CDR1 MNHNS and CDR2 SASEGT. CDR3 sequence: CASRRRGTDTQYF. CDR3 sequence (DNA): TGTGCCAGCAGGAGAAGGGGGACAGATACGCAGTATTTT.